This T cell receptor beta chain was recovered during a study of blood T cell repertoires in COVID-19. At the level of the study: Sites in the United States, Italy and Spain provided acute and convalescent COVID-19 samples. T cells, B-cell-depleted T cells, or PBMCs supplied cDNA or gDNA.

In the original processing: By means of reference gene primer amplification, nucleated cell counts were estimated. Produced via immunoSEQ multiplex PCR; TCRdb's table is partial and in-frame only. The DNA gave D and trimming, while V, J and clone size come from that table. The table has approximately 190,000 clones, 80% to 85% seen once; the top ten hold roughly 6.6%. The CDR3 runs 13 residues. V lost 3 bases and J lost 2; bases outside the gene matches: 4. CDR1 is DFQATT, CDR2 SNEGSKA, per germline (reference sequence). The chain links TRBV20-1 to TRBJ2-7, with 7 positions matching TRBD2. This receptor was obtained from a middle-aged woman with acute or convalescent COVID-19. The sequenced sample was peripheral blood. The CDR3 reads CSASGRAAYEQYF. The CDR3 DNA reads TGCAGTGCTAGTGGGAGGGCTGCCTACGAGCAGTACTTC.